This TCR beta chain was found in a study of shared clonotypes between healthy human individuals. Naive CD8 cells, CD45RO-negative and positively selected for CCR7, excluded terminally differentiated effector memory CD45RA+ cells. The CDR3 extends over 16 amino acids. Trimming removed 4 bases from V and 4 bases from J, with 18 bases in between. Germline V CDR1 and CDR2: SGHRS, YFSETQ. Only in-frame clones appear in the TCRdb table, and some are missing; sequencing was by immunoSEQ multiplex PCR. The repertoire includes some 2 million clones, about 94% of them detected once, and about 1.1% sits in the top ten.

This clonotype originated in a man between 18 and 35 years old in good health. J is TRBJ2-1 and V is TRBV5-1; possible D gene TRBD2, 6 bases. The specimen sequenced was naive CD8+ T cells sorted from blood. CDR3 bases: TGCGCCAGCAGCCTAAGTCGGGGGAGTGGGTACAATGAGCAGTTCTTC. Translation gives CASSLSRGSGYNEQFF.